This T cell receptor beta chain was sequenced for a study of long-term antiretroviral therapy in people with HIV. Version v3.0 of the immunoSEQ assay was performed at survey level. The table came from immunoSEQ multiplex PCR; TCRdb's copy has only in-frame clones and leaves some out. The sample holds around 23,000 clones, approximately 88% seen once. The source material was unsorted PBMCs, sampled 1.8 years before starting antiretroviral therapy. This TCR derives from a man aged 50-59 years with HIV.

DNA of the CDR3: TGTGCCAGCAGCTTAGTTTCCCAGAACTACGAGCAGTACTTC. Protein sequence: CASSLVSQNYEQYF. The genes are TRBV7-2 and TRBJ2-7; no reliable D call. The germline V gene has CDR1 SGHTA and CDR2 FQGNSA. Trimming shortened V by 1 base and J by 3 bases, and 10 bases separated the two germline ends. The CDR3 loop spans 14 amino acids.